This passage covers 23 T cell receptor beta chains from one sample sequenced in a study of blood T cells in healthy people across ages. Primed by a sample-barcoded 5' primer and a J-beta primer mix, a second PCR proceeded for about 6 to 11 cycles. TCRdb processed the 5' RACE reads anew with MiXCR; each CDR3 protein has one entry. The sample lists about 930,000 distinct CDR3 sequences, roughly 28% occurring once. The sample was also reused in another study, on T cells of mothers and their children.

What was sequenced was blood. These receptors all stem from a woman aged 35 to 49 in good health.

The chain employs TRBV7-2 and TRBJ2-7, with no clear D. CDR3 length equals 14 residues. In germline, CDR1 is SGHTA, CDR2 FQGNSA. V gave up 4 bases and J gave up 3 bases, with 13 bases separating them. In DNA, the CDR3 is TGTGCCAGCAGCTCAGAACCGGGTATCTACGAGCAGTACTTC. Its protein product is CASSSEPGIYEQYF.

This clonotype was found a few times. The chain carries TRBV2 and TRBJ1-4; the D gene is possibly TRBD1 (5 bases). The CDR3 consists of 13 residues. Trimming removed 7 bases at V and 8 bases at J, with 14 bases between. From germline, CDR1 is SNHLY and CDR2 FYNNEI. The CDR3 bases are TGTGCCAGCACGGCAGTCAGGGCCGAAAAACTGTTTTTT. This encodes CASTAVRAEKLFF.

For this clonotype: A much larger clone sits a single nucleotide away, making a read error possible. The gene calls are TRBV20-1 and TRBJ2-5; 9 bases map to TRBD1. V lost 6 bases to trimming and J lost 4 bases; unmatched junction nucleotides: 6. CDR3 length: 13 amino acids. Germline loops: CDR1 DFQATT, CDR2 SNEGSKA (reference sequence). CDR3: CSAIQDRGETQYF. The DNA for the CDR3 is TGCAGTGCAATCCAGGACAGGGGAGAGACCCAGTACTTC.

In its sample, this clonotype was seen a few times. A read error may be the cause here, since a much bigger clone is one base away. V and J are TRBV5-1 and TRBJ2-5; a weak D match, TRBD1 (6 bases). Germline CDR1 and CDR2: SGHRS and YFSETQ. CDR3 length: 13 amino acids. CDR3 amino acids: CAGSPQGLETQYF. CDR3 nucleotide sequence: TGCGCCGGCAGCCCTCAGGGGCTGGAGACCCAGTACTTC.

This clonotype has more than one count but fewer than ten. The rearrangement links TRBV5-1 to TRBJ2-5; D remains unclear. The germline V and J ends were trimmed by 0 bases and 1 base, with 10 bases remaining between them. Looked up from germline, CDR1 is SGHRS and CDR2 is YFSETQ. This CDR3 region has 15 residues. Here the CDR3 reads CASSLGFTTQETQYF. The CDR3 nucleotides are TGCGCCAGCAGCTTGGGCTTCACTACCCAAGAGACCCAGTACTTC.

This clonotype was seen a few times. A junction end diverges from the germline sequence, so it may reflect a read error. This sequence joins TRBV3-1 and TRBJ2-7, with D unresolved. Germline V gene data show CDR1 as LGHDT and CDR2 as YNNKEL (reference sequence). The CDR3 extends over 15 amino acids. The CDR3 protein is CASSPAEGQSYEQYF. CDR3 nucleotide sequence: TGTGCCAGTAGCCCCGCCGAAGGGCAGAGTTACGAGCAGTACTTC.

This clonotype showed up many times. The V and J genes are TRBV7-9 and TRBJ2-7; a possible D gene is TRBD1 (6 bases). The CDR3 runs to 13 residues. CDR1 is SEHNR and CDR2 is FQNEAQ in the germline V gene (reference sequence). Trimming shortened V by 5 bases and J by 7 bases, and 15 bases separated the two germline ends. CDR3 bases: TGTGCCAGCAGCGTCCCCGGGACAATAGAGCAGTACTTC. Encoded protein: CASSVPGTIEQYF.

This clonotype was seen many times. The J gene is TRBJ2-7, the V gene TRBV7-8; D could derive from TRBD1 or TRBD2 (5 bases each). V lost 4 bases, J lost 3 bases, and 13 bases lay in between. Germline CDR1 is SGHVS and CDR2 is FQNEAQ. The CDR3 is made up of 14 amino acids. CDR3 loop: CASSSSGALYEQYF. For the CDR3, the DNA is TGTGCCAGCAGCTCCTCCGGGGCTCTCTACGAGCAGTACTTC.

This clonotype was detected only a few times. V usage is TRBV4-1 and J usage is TRBJ2-1, with TRBD1 matching over 7 bases. V trimming: 1 base; J trimming: 8 bases; junction bases outside the gene matches: 8. Germline V CDR1 and CDR2: MGHRA, YSYEKL. The CDR3 runs 15 residues. CDR3 loop: CASSQGDSRVDEQFF. In DNA, the CDR3 is TGCGCCAGCAGCCAAGGGGACAGCCGAGTTGATGAGCAGTTCTTC.

The rearrangement uses TRBV7-6 and TRBJ2-5; weak D call: TRBD1 (5 bases). Germline V gene lookup returns CDR1 SGHVS and CDR2 FNYEAQ. The V and J ends lost 8 bases and 0 bases respectively, with 19 bases between them. This CDR3 is 16 amino acids long. The chain's CDR3 is CASGSGQGWDQETQYF. In nucleotides, the CDR3 is TGTGCCAGCGGCTCAGGACAAGGATGGGACCAAGAGACCCAGTACTTC.

For this clonotype: It may be a read error: a sequence one base away is much more abundant. J is TRBJ1-2 and V is TRBV28, with 7 bases that match TRBD1. Germline V lookup: CDR1 MDHEN, CDR2 SYDVKM. The CDR3 is 14 amino acids. CDR3 protein: CTSSGFRDSYGYTF. CDR3 coding DNA: TGTACCAGCAGTGGATTCCGGGACAGCTATGGCTACACCTTC.

The table lists this clonotype with a few counts. The chain couples TRBV20-1 to TRBJ2-3; D remains unclear. V lost 0 bases and J lost 2, with 12 bases in between. Germline V gene data show CDR1 as DFQATT and CDR2 as SNEGSKA (reference sequence). CDR3 size: 15 residues. In DNA, the CDR3 is TGCAGTGCTAGAGATGTTGGCCGCTCCACAGATACGCAGTATTTT. It codes for CSARDVGRSTDTQYF.

This clonotype came up a few times. The J gene is TRBJ1-6, the V gene TRBV5-1, with unresolved D. The length of the CDR3 is 14 residues. V was trimmed by 0 bases and J by 10 bases, leaving 11 bases between them. Germline CDR1 and CDR2: SGHRS and YFSETQ. In nucleotides, the CDR3 is TGCGCCAGCAGCTTGGGGCAGTACGGCTCACCCCTCCACTTT. It encodes CASSLGQYGSPLHF.

This clonotype showed up many times. The chain combines TRBV20-1 with TRBJ2-1; D is perhaps TRBD1 or TRBD2 (5 bases each). Trimming took 6 bases from V and 0 from J, leaving 15 bases between them. The CDR3 runs to 15 residues. Germline V gives CDR1 DFQATT, CDR2 SNEGSKA (reference sequence). The chain's CDR3 is CSARGTGSSYNEQFF. As DNA, the CDR3 is TGCAGTGCCCGAGGGACGGGAAGCTCCTACAATGAGCAGTTCTTC.

The J gene is TRBJ1-2, the V gene TRBV7-9, with D possibly matching TRBD1 (5 bases). The CDR3 is made up of 14 amino acids. V was cut by 6 bases and J by 8 bases, with 19 bases left in between. Germline V lookup: CDR1 SEHNR, CDR2 FQNEAQ (reference sequence). The CDR3 region is CASRESRTWGGYTF. The CDR3 DNA reads TGTGCCAGCAGAGAGTCGCGGACATGGGGCGGCTACACCTTC.

This clonotype was seen ten or more times. The J gene is TRBJ2-7, the V gene TRBV20-1; 12 nucleotides match TRBD2. Unmatched junction bases numbered 13, after V lost 0 bases and J lost 7 bases. This CDR3 has 17 residues. Germline values: CDR1 DFQATT, CDR2 SNEGSKA (reference sequence). As DNA, the CDR3 is TGCAGTGCTAGAGACCCATCAACTAGCGGGGGGATGGGGGAGCAGTACTTC. This sequence encodes CSARDPSTSGGMGEQYF.

This clonotype was picked up a small number of times. J is TRBJ1-4 and V is TRBV30; D remains unclear. The germline CDR1 and CDR2 sequences are GTSNPN and SVGIG (reference sequence). This CDR3 comprises 17 residues. Deletions cut 0 bases from V and 4 bases from J, with 18 bases between. The CDR3 spells CAWSVKGLRRINEKLFF. In nucleotides, the CDR3 is TGTGCCTGGAGTGTAAAAGGCCTTCGGAGGATTAATGAAAAACTGTTTTTT.

The chain couples TRBV12-3 or TRBV12-4 to TRBJ2-2, with D perhaps TRBD1 (6 bases). The CDR3 spans 14 residues. V lost 5 bases and J 6 bases, leaving 13 bases between the germline ends. The CDR3 spells CASSVGHTPGELFF. DNA of the CDR3: TGTGCCAGCAGTGTGGGACATACCCCCGGGGAGCTGTTTTTT.

In nucleotides, the CDR3 is TGCGCCAGCAGCTTGGAATCGGGGAGGGAGCAGTACTTC. It is translated as CASSLESGREQYF. The rearrangement links TRBV5-1 to TRBJ2-7; perhaps TRBD2 as D (6 bases). Germline CDR1 and CDR2: SGHRS and YFSETQ. The CDR3 covers 13 residues. V was shortened by 0 bases and J by 7 bases, with 11 bases between the two germline ends. The whole variable domain, remainder taken from reference TRBV5-1 and TRBJ2-7, is KAGVTQTPRYLIKTRGQQVTLSCSPISGHRSVSWYQQTPGQGLQFLFEYFSETQRNKGNFPGRFSGRQFSNSRSEMNVSTLELGDSALYLCASSLESGREQYFGPGTRLTVT.

This clonotype showed up just a few times. The chain couples TRBV20-1 to TRBJ2-3; D remains unclear. V lost 3 bases and J 1 base, leaving 8 bases between the germline ends. The CDR3 covers 13 residues. The germline V gene encodes CDR1 DFQATT and CDR2 SNEGSKA (reference sequence). CDR3 protein: CSARGLGTDTQYF. The CDR3 coding sequence is TGCAGTGCTAGGGGTTTGGGCACAGATACGCAGTATTTT.

The count of this clonotype is one. This chain uses TRBV5-1 with TRBJ2-3; D could derive from TRBD1 or TRBD2 (5 bases each). V lost 0 bases and J 1 base, leaving 15 bases between the germline ends. The germline gives CDR1 SGHRS, CDR2 YFSETQ. The CDR3 extends over 17 amino acids. CDR3 sequence: CASSLALRGSGTDTQYF. The CDR3 bases are TGCGCCAGCAGCTTGGCCCTGAGGGGCTCGGGCACAGATACGCAGTATTTT.

This clonotype has a handful of counts. The chain's CDR3 is CASRQQGSGANVLTF. In DNA, the CDR3 is TGTGCCAGCAGACAACAGGGATCTGGGGCCAACGTCCTGACTTTC. The V gene is TRBV6-5, the J gene TRBJ2-6, with D perhaps matching TRBD1 (6 bases). CDR1 MNHEY and CDR2 SVGAGI come from the germline V gene. The V and J ends lost 6 bases and 1 base respectively, with 10 bases between them. This CDR3 is built from 15 residues.

This rearrangement joins TRBV12-3 or TRBV12-4 to TRBJ1-4; TRBD1 agrees at 8 bases. V shed 9 bases and J 5 bases; nucleotides not matched to a gene: 11. The CDR3 loop spans 15 amino acids. This CDR3 reads CASRGTGTGNEKLFF. The CDR3 nucleotides read TGTGCCAGTAGAGGGACCGGGACAGGAAATGAAAAACTGTTTTTT.